The 22 T cell receptor beta chains listed next were all sequenced from one sample in a study of blood T cell repertoires in COVID-19. This table comes from immunoSEQ multiplex PCR, and its TCRdb copy is limited to in-frame clones, with some not included. This table has roughly 200,000 clones, around nine tenths appearing once. Sequenced material: PBMCs or T cells enriched from blood (not recorded which). These receptors were obtained from a woman aged 25 to 39 who had been exposed to COVID-19.

With respect to this clone: The conserved phenylalanine or tryptophan is not found at the CDR3 terminus, so this likely reflects a read error. No DNA is shown, since the ends of the CDR3 on it are uncertain; the CDR3 is the one TCRdb lists. The chain uses TRBV29-1 and TRBJ1-2. The CDR3 is 9 residues long, counting both termini. In germline, CDR1 is SQVTM, CDR2 ANQGSEA. This CDR3 reads CSAGVGIEV.

V is TRBV18 and J is TRBJ1-4, with D unresolved. Trimming pared 3 bases from V and 0 bases from J, leaving 11 bases between. The CDR3 totals 16 residues. Germline V CDR1 and CDR2: KGHSH, LQKENI. CDR3 loop: CASSPFGPATNEKLFF. The CDR3 DNA reads as TGTGCCAGCTCACCTTTTGGCCCAGCAACTAATGAAAAACTGTTTTTT.

The rearrangement joins TRBV19 to TRBJ1-2; 8 positions match TRBD1. This CDR3 is built from 17 residues. The ends lost 3 bases at V and 1 base at J; junction bases unmatched: 10. Germline assignment: CDR1 LNHDA and CDR2 SQIVND (reference sequence). CDR3 sequence: CASSIDPGTGFNYGYTF. In DNA form, the CDR3 reads TGTGCCAGTAGTATCGACCCCGGGACAGGATTTAACTATGGCTACACCTTC.

Here the CDR3 DNA reads TGTGCCAGCAGTGGGAGTAGGCCTGGTTCTAACACTGAAGCTTTCTTT. Protein product: CASSGSRPGSNTEAFF. The V call is TRBV2, the J call TRBJ1-1; D is ambiguous. Germline assignment: CDR1 SNHLY and CDR2 FYNNEI. V dropped 4 bases and J dropped 2 bases, with 17 bases sitting between them. This CDR3 contains 16 residues. The full variable domain, with the rest looked up from reference TRBV2 and TRBJ1-1, is EPEVTQTPSHQVTQMGQEVILRCVPISNHLYFYWYRQILGQKVEFLVSFYNNEISEKSEIFDDQFSVERPDGSNFTLKIRSTKLEDSAMYFCASSGSRPGSNTEAFFGQGTRLTVV.

The chain joins TRBV11-3 to TRBJ1-6, with unresolved D. Germline values: CDR1 SGHNT, CDR2 YENEEA. Trimming left V 4 bases short and J 14 bases short, with 15 bases between. The CDR3 is 13 residues long. Here the CDR3 DNA reads TGTGCCAGCAGCTCGATCCGGGTAGGCACCCTCCACTTT. Its protein product is CASSSIRVGTLHF.

This chain uses TRBV24-1 with TRBJ1-4, with a weak D call TRBD1 (6 bases). Germline V gene lookup returns CDR1 KGHDR and CDR2 SFDVKD. This CDR3 comprises 17 residues. Between the trimmed V and J ends, which lost 8 bases and 4 bases, there was a span of 22 bases. The CDR3 is CATTHPFTGSLNEKLFF. CDR3 DNA: TGTGCCACCACCCACCCATTTACAGGGTCCCTTAATGAAAAACTGTTTTTT.

The chain is built from TRBV6-5 and TRBJ1-4; perhaps TRBD1 as D (5 bases). Germline CDR1 is MNHEY and CDR2 is SVGAGI. V lost 4 bases to trimming and J lost 4 bases, with 13 bases between them. The CDR3 is 15 residues long. CDR3 loop: CASSSPGLLNEKLFF. The DNA of the CDR3 is TGTGCCAGCAGTTCCCCGGGACTGCTTAATGAAAAACTGTTTTTT.

V gene TRBV7-9 combines with J gene TRBJ2-7; TRBD2 matches at 15 bases. V trimming: 5 bases; J trimming: 2 bases; junction bases outside the gene matches: 10. Per germline, CDR1 SEHNR and CDR2 FQNEAQ (reference sequence). The CDR3 covers 18 residues. In DNA form, the CDR3 reads TGTGCCAGCAGCGGACGCGGACTAGCGGGGGGGCTTCCCTACGAGCAGTACTTC. This translates into CASSGRGLAGGLPYEQYF.

The rearrangement joins TRBV12-3 or TRBV12-4 to TRBJ2-1, with TRBD1 matching 8 bases. The CDR3 has 13 amino acids. Trimming cost V 11 bases and J 9 bases; bases outside gene matches: 12. As DNA, the CDR3 is TGTGCCTCCTTCCGAGACAGGGGCGGTGAGCAGTTCTTC. Protein: CASFRDRGGEQFF.

This rearrangement joins TRBV30 to TRBJ1-1; perhaps TRBD1 as D (5 bases). Per germline, CDR1 GTSNPN and CDR2 SVGIG (reference sequence). The CDR3 contains 14 residues. The V gene lost 4 bases and the J gene lost 4 bases, with 16 bases spanning the gap. CDR3 amino acids: CAWKTQGLLTEAFF. CDR3 bases: TGTGCCTGGAAAACTCAGGGCCTTCTCACTGAAGCTTTCTTT.

The chain employs TRBV5-1 and TRBJ2-3; 11 bases fit TRBD1. The germline CDR1 and CDR2 sequences are SGHRS and YFSETQ. V lost 0 bases, J lost 4 bases, and 4 bases stayed unmatched. CDR3 size: 16 residues. CDR3 in amino acids: CASSLVGQGGADTQYF. CDR3 nucleotides: TGCGCCAGCAGCTTGGTGGGACAGGGGGGTGCAGATACGCAGTATTTT.

The V gene is TRBV7-8, the J gene TRBJ1-2; 9 bases line up with TRBD1. The V gene's germline CDR1 is SGHVS and CDR2 FQNEAQ. Trimming removed 5 bases from V and 5 bases from J; junction bases left unmatched: 9. The CDR3 covers 15 residues. CDR3 protein: CASSLQDRGGYGYTF. CDR3 nucleotide sequence: TGTGCCAGCAGCCTCCAGGACAGGGGTGGTTATGGCTACACCTTC. Looking up the rest from reference TRBV7-8 and TRBJ1-2 gives the full variable domain: GAGVSQSPRYKVAKRGQDVALRCDPISGHVSLFWYQQALGQGPEFLTYFQNEAQLDKSGLPSDRFFAERPEGSVSTLKIQRTQQEDSAVYLCASSLQDRGGYGYTFGSGTRLTVV.

The rearrangement uses TRBV5-6 and TRBJ1-4, with D maybe TRBD1 (6 bases). This CDR3 spans 17 amino acids. The germline V gene encodes CDR1 SGHDT and CDR2 YYEEEE. The V and J ends lost 0 bases and 5 bases respectively, with 17 bases between them. In nucleotides, the CDR3 is TGTGCCAGCAGCTTGGATCCCCCGGGAGGGGGGAATGAAAAACTGTTTTTT. Its protein product is CASSLDPPGGGNEKLFF. The whole variable domain, filled in from reference TRBV5-6 and TRBJ1-4, reads DAGVTQSPTHLIKTRGQQVTLRCSPKSGHDTVSWYQQALGQGPQFIFQYYEEEERQRGNFPDRFSGHQFPNYSSELNVNALLLGDSALYLCASSLDPPGGGNEKLFFGSGTQLSVL.

This clone is a singleton in its sample. The chain couples TRBV7-8 to TRBJ2-1, with D possibly matching TRBD2 (6 bases). Trimming cost V 6 bases and J 7 bases, with 7 bases left between them. The CDR3 is made up of 11 amino acids. Germline values: CDR1 SGHVS, CDR2 FQNEAQ. The CDR3 nucleotides read TGTGCCAGCAGGGGGGGTAATGAGCAGTTCTTC. It translates to CASRGGNEQFF.

The J gene is TRBJ2-5, the V gene TRBV2; 15 nucleotides align to TRBD2. The CDR3 length is 17 residues. Looked up from germline, CDR1 is SNHLY and CDR2 is FYNNEI. J was trimmed by 5 bases and V by 5 bases; bases with no gene match: 9. CDR3 in amino acids: CASSFYGLAGGRETQYF. CDR3 DNA: TGTGCCAGCAGTTTTTATGGACTAGCGGGGGGGCGGGAGACCCAGTACTTC.

This chain joins TRBV4-1 and TRBJ1-2, with a tentative D call TRBD1 (6 bases). CDR3 size: 13 residues. With 5 bases removed from V and 8 bases from J, the gap between germline ends came to 15 bases. CDR1 MGHRA and CDR2 YSYEKL come from the germline V gene. CDR3 nucleotides: TGCGCCAGCAGCTTAAACAGGGTCGGGGGCTACACCTTC. Translation gives CASSLNRVGGYTF.

The rearrangement links TRBV18 to TRBJ1-5; no clear D gene. The CDR3 is made up of 14 amino acids. Trimming removed 2 bases at V and 5 bases at J, with 10 bases between. The germline V gene has CDR1 KGHSH and CDR2 LQKENI. The CDR3 nucleotides read TGTGCCAGCTCACCAATTCGGGAAGATCAGCCCCAGCATTTT. Protein sequence: CASSPIREDQPQHF.

V and J are TRBV5-1 and TRBJ1-1; perhaps TRBD1 as D (6 bases). CDR1 SGHRS and CDR2 YFSETQ come from the germline V gene. This CDR3 is built from 15 residues. V lost 2 bases and J lost 2, with 13 bases in between. The CDR3 spells CASSLLIQGNTEAFF. In nucleotides, the CDR3 is TGCGCCAGCAGCTTATTAATACAGGGAAACACTGAAGCTTTCTTT.

The genes are TRBV5-8 and TRBJ2-1; 7 bases match TRBD2. J lost 4 bases, V lost 2 bases, and 6 bases had no gene match. Per the germline V gene, CDR1 is SGHTS and CDR2 is YDEGEE. This CDR3 is built from 15 residues. The CDR3 reads CASSFGRGEYNEQFF. The CDR3 DNA reads as TGTGCCAGCAGCTTCGGACGGGGGGAGTACAATGAGCAGTTCTTC.

The chain joins TRBV21-1 to TRBJ1-2; TRBD1 reflects the table's D call only, with no check against the DNA. TRBV21-1 counts as a pseudogene. The CDR3 loop spans 16 amino acids. The CDR3 here is CASSMTVDSLLYGYTF. The CDR3 DNA is TGTGCCAGCAGCATGACCGTGGACAGCCTCCTCTATGGCTACACCTTC.

This clone was recorded only once. The rearrangement uses TRBV2 and TRBJ2-2; D is ambiguous. CDR1 and CDR2 (germline): SNHLY, FYNNEI. V was shortened by 2 bases and J by 4 bases, with 8 bases between the two germline ends. This CDR3 comprises 14 residues. The CDR3 sequence is CASSEIVATGELFF. CDR3 DNA sequence: TGTGCCAGCAGTGAAATCGTAGCCACCGGGGAGCTGTTTTTT.

The rearrangement joins TRBV20-1 to TRBJ1-1; 8 bases match TRBD1. The CDR3 is 15 amino acids. Germline V gene data show CDR1 as DFQATT and CDR2 as SNEGSKA (reference sequence). The V segment lost 3 bases and the J segment 1 base; nucleotides outside the gene matches: 7. The CDR3 loop is CSASLAGGGNTEAFF. The CDR3 DNA reads TGCAGTGCTAGTTTGGCAGGGGGCGGGAACACTGAAGCTTTCTTT.